A single sample gave rise to the 22 T cell receptor beta chains below, sequenced in a study of shared clonotypes between healthy human individuals. Data came from immunoSEQ multiplex PCR; TCRdb stores just in-frame clones and leaves some out. The sample yields 2 million to 2.5 million clones, roughly 93% seen once. The specimen sequenced was naive CD4+ T cells from PBMCs. Regarding subset: CD45RA+ positively selected. These receptors were collected from a man aged 18 to 35 in good health. Some clones in this sample may be carry-over from other donors' samples.

The gene calls are TRBV7-9 and TRBJ2-7; D is perhaps TRBD2 (6 bases). Germline V gene lookup returns CDR1 SEHNR and CDR2 FQNEAQ (reference sequence). V was trimmed by 4 bases and J by 0 bases, leaving 13 bases between them. This CDR3 comprises 15 residues. For the CDR3, the DNA is TGTGCCAGCAGCTCGACCGGGACTCGCTCCTACGAGCAGTACTTC. The encoded protein is CASSSTGTRSYEQYF.

The chain's CDR3 is CASSLYHGGNEQFF. The CDR3 DNA reads TGTGCCAGCAGTTTATATCATGGGGGAAATGAGCAGTTCTTC. This chain uses TRBV28 with TRBJ2-1; perhaps D is TRBD1 or TRBD2 (5 bases each). CDR1 and CDR2 (germline): MDHEN, SYDVKM. CDR3 length: 14 amino acids. Between the trimmed V and J ends, which lost 1 base and 7 bases, there was a span of 11 bases.

The chain combines TRBV25-1 with TRBJ1-1, with D hard to call. This CDR3 has 14 residues. Trimming left V 3 bases short and J 6 bases short, with 14 bases between. Germline V gene sequence: CDR1 MGHDK, CDR2 SYGVNS. CDR3 residues: CASSDLLWESEAFF. The CDR3 nucleotides are TGTGCCAGCAGTGACCTACTCTGGGAGTCTGAAGCTTTCTTT.

The chain is built from TRBV19 and TRBJ2-3; 9 nucleotides line up with TRBD1. V dropped 3 bases and J dropped 4; count of bases not matched to a gene: 8. The CDR3 sequence is 16 residues long. CDR1 is LNHDA, CDR2 SQIVND, per germline (reference sequence). The CDR3 sequence is CASSISGQGRADTQYF. In nucleotides, the CDR3 is TGTGCCAGTAGTATCTCCGGACAGGGGAGGGCAGATACGCAGTATTTT.

CDR3 in amino acids: CASRPFPGFAPNYGYTF. CDR3 in DNA: TGTGCCAGCCGCCCCTTTCCAGGGTTCGCGCCTAACTATGGCTACACCTTC. This chain connects TRBV27 to TRBJ1-2; tentatively, D is TRBD1 (5 bases). This CDR3 contains 17 residues. The germline CDR1 and CDR2 sequences are MNHEY and SMNVEV (reference sequence). Between the trimmed V and J ends, which lost 8 bases and 0 bases, there was a span of 22 bases.

The V and J genes are TRBV7-9 and TRBJ2-7; tentatively, D is TRBD1 (6 bases). The CDR3 is made up of 14 amino acids. Germline CDR1 SEHNR, CDR2 FQNEAQ (reference sequence). V lost 6 bases and J 5 bases, leaving 17 bases between the germline ends. As DNA, the CDR3 is TGTGCCAGCAGACGCGCCCAGGGGACCGACGAGCAGTACTTC. Translation: CASRRAQGTDEQYF.

The rearrangement uses TRBV19 and TRBJ1-3; D unresolved. Trimming removed 3 bases from V and 6 bases from J, with 12 bases in between. The germline V gene encodes CDR1 LNHDA and CDR2 SQIVND (reference sequence). The CDR3 totals 14 residues. As DNA, the CDR3 is TGTGCCAGTAGTATGGGGTACCTGGTAAACACCATATATTTT. Translating it yields CASSMGYLVNTIYF.

The CDR3 loop is CASSSGTGVRYEQYF. As DNA, the CDR3 is TGCGCCAGCAGCTCCGGGACAGGGGTGCGGTACGAGCAGTACTTC. The chain recombines TRBV5-1 with TRBJ2-7; TRBD1 agrees at 10 bases. Germline assignment: CDR1 SGHRS and CDR2 YFSETQ. This CDR3 region has 15 residues. V was pared by 3 bases and J by 4 bases, with 7 bases of the junction left unmatched.

The chain uses TRBV7-2 and TRBJ2-3; D gene unclear. The germline gives CDR1 SGHTA, CDR2 FQGNSA. V gave up 7 bases and J gave up 1 base, with 12 bases separating them. This CDR3 is built from 14 residues. The CDR3 DNA follows: TGTGCCAGCATCCTAGGCGCCGGCACAGATACGCAGTATTTT. It codes for CASILGAGTDTQYF.

The J gene is TRBJ1-1, the V gene TRBV7-9; 7 positions agree with TRBD1. Trimming at V came to 5 bases and at J to 7 bases, leaving 7 bases not matched to a gene. Germline V gene data show CDR1 as SEHNR and CDR2 as FQNEAQ (reference sequence). CDR3 length: 13 amino acids. CDR3 coding DNA: TGTGCCAGCAGCCCGGACAGGTACTTTGAAGCTTTCTTT. It codes for CASSPDRYFEAFF.

This chain's CDR3 is CASSPQSSSGYNEQFF. The CDR3 nucleotides are TGTGCCAGCAGCCCCCAAAGTAGTAGCGGCTACAATGAGCAGTTCTTC. This chain connects TRBV7-3 to TRBJ2-1; D might be TRBD2 (6 bases). The CDR3 is made up of 16 amino acids. Germline values: CDR1 SGHTA, CDR2 FQGTGA. The ends were cut back, 5 bases at V and 3 bases at J, with 17 bases in the middle.

CDR3 protein: CASSYRQFSPLHF. The CDR3 nucleotides are TGTGCCAGCAGTTACAGACAGTTTTCACCCCTCCACTTT. The rearrangement joins TRBV6-5 to TRBJ1-6, with D perhaps matching TRBD1 (5 bases). The CDR3 totals 13 residues. The germline V gene encodes CDR1 MNHEY and CDR2 SVGAGI. Trimming pared 2 bases from V and 9 bases from J, leaving 8 bases between.

The V gene is TRBV19, the J gene TRBJ2-7; 8 nucleotides align to TRBD2. The V gene's germline CDR1 is LNHDA and CDR2 SQIVND (reference sequence). This CDR3 region has 15 residues. V shed 3 bases and J 3 bases; nucleotides not matched to a gene: 7. CDR3 sequence: CASSMSGGRHYEQYF. The CDR3 DNA reads as TGTGCCAGTAGTATGTCCGGCGGGAGGCACTACGAGCAGTACTTC. Filled out from reference TRBV19 and TRBJ2-7, the complete variable domain reads DGGITQSPKYLFRKEGQNVTLSCEQNLNHDAMYWYRQDPGQGLRLIYYSQIVNDFQKGDIAEGYSVSREKKESFPLTVTSAQKNPTAFYLCASSMSGGRHYEQYFGPGTRLTVT.

The chain is built from TRBV5-1 and TRBJ2-7; D perhaps matches TRBD2 (6 bases). CDR3 length equals 13 residues. Germline CDR1 SGHRS, CDR2 YFSETQ. V was trimmed by 6 bases and J by 2 bases, leaving 12 bases between them. The CDR3 bases are TGCGCCAGCAAACGGGAGCCCGCCTACGAGCAGTACTTC. Its protein is CASKREPAYEQYF.

A single count supports this clone. The same CDR3 arises from other DNA sequences in this sample as well. This chain joins TRBV28 and TRBJ1-5, with no clear D. CDR1 MDHEN and CDR2 SYDVKM come from the germline V gene. The CDR3 spans 12 residues. V was shortened by 3 bases and J by 7 bases, with 7 bases between the two germline ends. This CDR3 is CASSLFRQPQHF. For the CDR3, the DNA is TGTGCCAGCAGTTTGTTCAGACAGCCCCAGCATTTT. The variable domain in full, completed from reference TRBV28 and TRBJ1-5, reads DVKVTQSSRYLVKRTGEKVFLECVQDMDHENMFWYRQDPGLGLRLIYFSYDVKMKEKGDIPEGYSVSREKKERFSLILESASTNQTSMYLCASSLFRQPQHFGDGTRLSIL.

The chain links TRBV23-1 to TRBJ2-5; maybe TRBD2 (7 bases). TRBV23-1 is an ORF; its function is uncertain. This CDR3 has 14 residues. Trimming shortened V by 8 bases and J by 5 bases, and 18 bases separated the two germline ends. This CDR3 reads CASARGGLGETQYF. Here the CDR3 DNA reads TGCGCCAGCGCAAGGGGGGGTCTGGGGGAGACCCAGTACTTC.

In regard to this clone: The same CDR3 arises from other DNA sequences in this sample as well. The gene calls are TRBV5-1 and TRBJ1-1; D is ambiguous. The CDR3 sequence is 14 residues long. Trimming shortened V by 0 bases and J by 1 base, and 7 bases separated the two germline ends. Germline-derived CDR1 and CDR2 are SGHRS and YFSETQ. CDR3 sequence: CASSLAGTNTEAFF. CDR3 nucleotide sequence: TGCGCCAGCAGCTTGGCGGGCACGAACACTGAAGCTTTCTTT. Drawing the rest from reference TRBV5-1 and TRBJ1-1, the complete variable domain is KAGVTQTPRYLIKTRGQQVTLSCSPISGHRSVSWYQQTPGQGLQFLFEYFSETQRNKGNFPGRFSGRQFSNSRSEMNVSTLELGDSALYLCASSLAGTNTEAFFGQGTRLTVV.

This sequence joins TRBV15 and TRBJ1-2; 7 bases line up with TRBD1. V lost 1 base, J lost 2 bases, and 7 bases stayed unmatched. CDR1 and CDR2 (germline): LNHNV, YYDKDF (reference sequence). CDR3 size: 16 residues. CDR3 loop: CATSRAGGEWNYGYTF. The CDR3, as DNA: TGTGCCACCAGCAGAGCAGGGGGGGAATGGAACTATGGCTACACCTTC.

Remarks on this clone: Distinct nucleotide sequences in the sample also encode this CDR3. This sequence joins TRBV7-9 and TRBJ1-2; the match to TRBD1 covers 9 bases. CDR1 SEHNR and CDR2 FQNEAQ come from the germline V gene (reference sequence). Trimming at V came to 5 bases and at J to 5 bases, leaving 3 bases not matched to a gene. The CDR3 totals 13 residues. The CDR3, as DNA: TGTGCCAGCAGCCTGGGACAGGGATATGGCTACACCTTC. Protein: CASSLGQGYGYTF.

V gene TRBV7-9 combines with J gene TRBJ2-1; TRBD2 matches 7 bases. CDR3 length: 15 amino acids. Unmatched junction bases numbered 9, after V lost 2 bases and J lost 8 bases. The germline gives CDR1 SEHNR, CDR2 FQNEAQ (reference sequence). CDR3 amino acids: CASSLRRELVDEQFF. The CDR3 DNA is TGTGCCAGCAGCTTACGGCGGGAGCTCGTCGATGAGCAGTTCTTC.

A word on this clone: A read error may account for a junction end that differs from germline. The genes are TRBV28 and TRBJ1-4, with D perhaps TRBD1 (5 bases). CDR1 and CDR2 from the germline V gene are MDHEN and SYDVKM. This CDR3 spans 13 amino acids. The CDR3 is CASTGLSRVRPLF. CDR3 nucleotides: TGTGCCAGCACGGGACTGTCTCGGGTCCGGCCCCTTTTT.

This clone occurred once. The genes are TRBV4-3 and TRBJ1-5; TRBD1 might be the D (5 bases). The length of the CDR3 is 19 residues. Trimming took 0 bases from V and 3 from J, leaving 21 bases between them. Germline CDR1 is LGHNA and CDR2 is YSLEER. Here the CDR3 reads CASSQDLTVGVSSNQPQHF. The CDR3 DNA is TGCGCCAGCAGCCAAGATTTAACCGTGGGGGTATCGTCCAATCAGCCCCAGCATTTT.